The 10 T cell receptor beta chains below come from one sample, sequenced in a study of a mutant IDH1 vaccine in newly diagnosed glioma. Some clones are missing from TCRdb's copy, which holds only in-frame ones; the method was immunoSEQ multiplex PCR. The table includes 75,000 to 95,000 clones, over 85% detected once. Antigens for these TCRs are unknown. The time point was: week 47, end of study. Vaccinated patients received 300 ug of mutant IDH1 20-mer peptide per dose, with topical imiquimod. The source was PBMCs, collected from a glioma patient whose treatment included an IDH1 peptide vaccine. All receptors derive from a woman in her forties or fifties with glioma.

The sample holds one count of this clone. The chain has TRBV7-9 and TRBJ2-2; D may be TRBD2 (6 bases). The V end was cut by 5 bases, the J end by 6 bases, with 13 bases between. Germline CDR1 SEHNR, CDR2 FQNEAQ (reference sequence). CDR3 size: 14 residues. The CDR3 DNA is TGTGCCAGCAGCATGGAGGGCCGGCCCGGGGAGCTGTTTTTT. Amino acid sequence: CASSMEGRPGELFF.

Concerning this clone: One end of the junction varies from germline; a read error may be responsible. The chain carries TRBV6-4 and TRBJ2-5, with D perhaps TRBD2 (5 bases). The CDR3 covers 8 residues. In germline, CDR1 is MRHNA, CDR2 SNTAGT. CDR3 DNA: TGTGCCAGCAAGCGAGGGAACTTC. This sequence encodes CASKRGNF.

The CDR3 here is CASSLVPLSTEAFF. CDR3 DNA sequence: TGTGCCAGCAGCTTAGTACCCCTGAGTACTGAAGCTTTCTTT. The chain joins TRBV11-2 to TRBJ1-1, with D unresolved. The ends were cut back, 1 base at V and 5 bases at J, with 11 bases in the middle. CDR3 size: 14 residues. Germline loops: CDR1 SGHAT, CDR2 FQNNGV.

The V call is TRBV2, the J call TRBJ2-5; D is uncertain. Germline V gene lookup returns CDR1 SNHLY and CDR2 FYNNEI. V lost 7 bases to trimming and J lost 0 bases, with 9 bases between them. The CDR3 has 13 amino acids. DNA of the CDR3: TGTGCCAGCACAAGGGAACACCAAGAGACCCAGTACTTC. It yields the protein CASTREHQETQYF.

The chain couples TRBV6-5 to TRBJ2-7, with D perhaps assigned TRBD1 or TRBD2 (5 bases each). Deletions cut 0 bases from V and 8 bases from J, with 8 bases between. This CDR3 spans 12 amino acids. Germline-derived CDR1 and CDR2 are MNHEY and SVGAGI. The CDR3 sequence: CASSYSGRKQYF. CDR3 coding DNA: TGTGCCAGCAGTTACTCGGGACGGAAGCAGTACTTC.

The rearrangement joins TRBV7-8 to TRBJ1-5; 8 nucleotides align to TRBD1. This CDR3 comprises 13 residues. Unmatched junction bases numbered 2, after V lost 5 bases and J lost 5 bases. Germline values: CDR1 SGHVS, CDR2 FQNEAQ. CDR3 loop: CASSLQGDQPQHF. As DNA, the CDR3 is TGTGCCAGCAGCCTACAGGGGGATCAGCCCCAGCATTTT.

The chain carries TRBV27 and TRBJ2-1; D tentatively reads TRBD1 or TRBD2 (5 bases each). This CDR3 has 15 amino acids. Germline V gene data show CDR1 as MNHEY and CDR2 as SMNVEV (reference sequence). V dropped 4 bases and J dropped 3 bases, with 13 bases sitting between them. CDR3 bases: TGTGCCAGCAGTTCGGGGCGGGCCTTCTACAATGAGCAGTTCTTC. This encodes CASSSGRAFYNEQFF.

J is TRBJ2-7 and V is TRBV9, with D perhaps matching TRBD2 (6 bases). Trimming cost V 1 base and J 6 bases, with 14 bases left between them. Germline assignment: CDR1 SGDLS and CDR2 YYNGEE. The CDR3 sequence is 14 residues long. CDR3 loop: CASSVSSGVGEQYF. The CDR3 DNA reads TGTGCCAGCAGCGTATCGTCGGGAGTGGGCGAGCAGTACTTC.

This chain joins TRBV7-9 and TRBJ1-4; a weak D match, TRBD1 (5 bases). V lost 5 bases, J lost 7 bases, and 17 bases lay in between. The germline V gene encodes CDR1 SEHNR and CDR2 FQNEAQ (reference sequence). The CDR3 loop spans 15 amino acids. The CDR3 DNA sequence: TGTGCCAGCAGCCCCGGGGGTGCGATGGGTGAAAAACTGTTTTTT. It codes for CASSPGGAMGEKLFF.

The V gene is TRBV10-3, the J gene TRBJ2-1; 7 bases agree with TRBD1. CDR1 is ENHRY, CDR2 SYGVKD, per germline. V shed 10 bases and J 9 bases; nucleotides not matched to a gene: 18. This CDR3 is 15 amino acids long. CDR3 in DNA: TGTGCCACTTTTTCGACAGGGTCTTTCGTGGGTGAGCAGTTCTTC. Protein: CATFSTGSFVGEQFF.